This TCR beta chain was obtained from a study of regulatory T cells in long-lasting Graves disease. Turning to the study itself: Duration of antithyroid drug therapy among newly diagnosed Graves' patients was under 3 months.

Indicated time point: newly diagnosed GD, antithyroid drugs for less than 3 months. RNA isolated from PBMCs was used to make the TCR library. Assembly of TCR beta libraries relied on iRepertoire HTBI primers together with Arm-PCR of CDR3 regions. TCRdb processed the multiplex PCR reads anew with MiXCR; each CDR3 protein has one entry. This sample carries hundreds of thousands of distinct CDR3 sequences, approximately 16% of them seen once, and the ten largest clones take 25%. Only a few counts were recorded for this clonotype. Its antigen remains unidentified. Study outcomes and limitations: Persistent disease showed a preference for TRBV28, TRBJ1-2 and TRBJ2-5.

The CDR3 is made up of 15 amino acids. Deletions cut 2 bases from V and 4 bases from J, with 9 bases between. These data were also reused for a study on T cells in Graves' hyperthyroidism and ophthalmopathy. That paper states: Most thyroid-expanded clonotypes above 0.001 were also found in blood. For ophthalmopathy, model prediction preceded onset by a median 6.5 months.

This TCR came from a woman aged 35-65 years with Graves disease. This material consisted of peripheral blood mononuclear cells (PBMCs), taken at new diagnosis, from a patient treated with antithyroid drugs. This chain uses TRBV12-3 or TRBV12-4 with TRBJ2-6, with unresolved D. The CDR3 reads CASSLLGNGANVLTF. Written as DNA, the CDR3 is TGTGCCAGCAGTTTACTGGGGAACGGGGCCAACGTCCTGACTTTC.